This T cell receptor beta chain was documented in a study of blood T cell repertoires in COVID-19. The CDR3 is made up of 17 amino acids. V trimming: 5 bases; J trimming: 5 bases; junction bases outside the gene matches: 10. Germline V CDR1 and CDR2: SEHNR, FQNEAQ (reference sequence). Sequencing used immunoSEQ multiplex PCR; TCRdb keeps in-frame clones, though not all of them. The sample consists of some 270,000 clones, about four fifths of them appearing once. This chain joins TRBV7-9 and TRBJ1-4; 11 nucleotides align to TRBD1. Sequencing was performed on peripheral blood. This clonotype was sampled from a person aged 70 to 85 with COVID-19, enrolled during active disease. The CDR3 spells CASSASDRGRVNEKLFF. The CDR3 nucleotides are TGTGCCAGCAGCGCGTCGGACAGGGGGCGGGTAAATGAAAAACTGTTTTTT.